This entry lists 21 T cell receptor beta chains sequenced from one sample in a study of T-cell reconstitution after alpha-beta-depleted transplantation in children. Using unique molecular identifiers, the investigators prepared the TCRbeta library. TCRdb re-called the PCR reads through MiXCR, storing one row per CDR3 protein. This sample has about 980,000 distinct CDR3 sequences, with about 29% found just once. The source was PBMCs, mostly from graft donor cells, collected 360 days after TCRalphabeta/CD19-depleted stem cell transplant. These receptor sequences come from a boy in the first two years of life who had a stem cell transplant for SCID, so the T cells may come from the graft donor.

V usage is TRBV15 and J usage is TRBJ1-2, with unresolved D. The length of the CDR3 is 15 residues. V lost 1 base to trimming and J lost 8 bases, with 17 bases between them. Germline CDR1 and CDR2: LNHNV and YYDKDF (reference sequence). Written as DNA, the CDR3 is TGTGCCACCAGCAGAGGAGGTAGAGGATTTGGGGGCTACACCTTC. Translated, it gives CATSRGGRGFGGYTF.

V is TRBV29-1 and J is TRBJ2-5; D is unclear. This CDR3 contains 16 residues. From germline, CDR1 is SQVTM and CDR2 ANQGSEA. V lost 0 bases and J 1 base, leaving 15 bases between the germline ends. The DNA of the CDR3 is TGCAGCGTTGAAGATGCAACCTACGCTACCCAAGAGACCCAGTACTTC. Encoded protein: CSVEDATYATQETQYF.

This clonotype appeared many times. At one boundary the junction diverges from the germline segment, which might be a read error. V gene TRBV7-9 combines with J gene TRBJ1-1; possibly TRBD1 for D (5 bases). Germline V gene data show CDR1 as SEHNR and CDR2 as FQNEAQ (reference sequence). This CDR3 contains 13 residues. The CDR3 nucleotides read TGCGCCAGCAGCTTGGGGACGAACACTGAAGCTTTCTTT. Residues: CASSLGTNTEAFF.

There are a few counts of this clonotype. V is TRBV4-1 and J is TRBJ2-3; D is unresolved. CDR3 length equals 15 residues. CDR1 and CDR2 (germline): MGHRA, YSYEKL. V lost 0 bases and J 6 bases, leaving 13 bases between the germline ends. In DNA, the CDR3 is TGCGCCAGCAGCCAAGAGTGGACGTGGGCCGATACGCAGTATTTT. Its translation: CASSQEWTWADTQYF.

The genes are TRBV4-3 and TRBJ2-6; a possible D gene is TRBD1 (6 bases). The CDR3 contains 18 residues. V shed 4 bases and J shed 1 base, with 17 bases lying between them. Germline V gene data show CDR1 as LGHNA and CDR2 as YSLEER. CDR3 sequence reads: CASSRRQVYSSGANVLTF. The CDR3 DNA follows: TGCGCCAGCAGCCGCCGACAGGTCTATTCGTCTGGGGCCAACGTCCTGACTTTC.

This chain links TRBV5-1 with TRBJ2-3, with TRBD2 matching 9 bases. The V and J ends lost 1 base and 5 bases, in that order; junction bases with no gene match: 8. CDR3 length: 16 residues. CDR1 SGHRS and CDR2 YFSETQ come from the germline V gene. The CDR3 is CASSLTAGGPGDTQYF. In DNA, the CDR3 is TGCGCCAGCAGCTTGACCGCGGGGGGGCCTGGAGATACGCAGTATTTT.

The chain couples TRBV7-8 to TRBJ1-6; D is unclear. This CDR3 region has 13 residues. Germline V gene data show CDR1 as SGHVS and CDR2 as FQNEAQ. Trimming removed 6 bases from V and 5 bases from J, with 8 bases in between. The chain's CDR3 is CASSTFDNSPLHF. CDR3 in DNA: TGTGCCAGCAGTACGTTCGATAATTCACCCCTCCACTTT.

V and J are TRBV7-9 and TRBJ1-3, with TRBD1 identical over 10 bases. With V trimmed by 5 bases and J by 1 base, 8 bases remained unmatched. The V gene's germline CDR1 is SEHNR and CDR2 FQNEAQ (reference sequence). This CDR3 spans 17 amino acids. CDR3 loop: CASSGGGQGQSGNTIYF. The CDR3 DNA reads TGTGCCAGCAGCGGGGGGGGACAGGGGCAATCTGGAAACACCATATATTTT.

This clonotype turned up a few times. The CDR3 here is CASTGTGTYEQYF. The CDR3 bases are TGTGCCAGCACCGGGACAGGGACGTACGAGCAGTACTTC. The genes are TRBV2 and TRBJ2-7, with 9 bases that match TRBD1. V gave up 7 bases and J gave up 4 bases; unmatched junction bases: 5. This CDR3 spans 13 amino acids. Looked up from germline, CDR1 is SNHLY and CDR2 is FYNNEI. The complete variable domain, with remaining parts taken from reference TRBV2 and TRBJ2-7, reads EPEVTQTPSHQVTQMGQEVILRCVPISNHLYFYWYRQILGQKVEFLVSFYNNEISEKSEIFDDQFSVERPDGSNFTLKIRSTKLEDSAMYFCASTGTGTYEQYFGPGTRLTVT.

The rearrangement uses TRBV12-3 or TRBV12-4 and TRBJ1-5; D unclear. The ends were cut back, 3 bases at V and 4 bases at J, with 13 bases in the middle. There are 15 residues in the CDR3. The CDR3 DNA follows: TGTGCCAGCAGTTTGACCAGCTTGGTGAATCAGCCCCAGCATTTT. This codes for CASSLTSLVNQPQHF.

This clonotype was counted only a few times. The chain is built from TRBV7-9 and TRBJ1-2, with D unclear. Germline CDR1 reads SEHNR; CDR2 reads FQNEAQ (reference sequence). Trimming shortened V by 5 bases and J by 1 base, and 11 bases separated the two germline ends. This CDR3 is built from 14 residues. CDR3 amino acids: CASSPPGFNYGYTF. The CDR3 nucleotides are TGTGCCAGCAGCCCCCCCGGGTTTAACTATGGCTACACCTTC.

This clonotype was observed at least ten times. The chain is built from TRBV28 and TRBJ2-3; 7 positions match TRBD1. V gave up 6 bases and J gave up 1 base; unmatched junction bases: 7. This CDR3 comprises 15 residues. Looked up from germline, CDR1 is MDHEN and CDR2 is SYDVKM. The DNA for the CDR3 is TGTGCCAGCAGCGACTACGGGACAGGCACAGATACGCAGTATTTT. It translates to CASSDYGTGTDTQYF.

The DNA of the CDR3 is TGCAGTGCCGTAACTAGCGGGGGGTCCTACGAGCAGTACTTC. Protein product: CSAVTSGGSYEQYF. The chain uses TRBV20-1 and TRBJ2-7; 12 bases map to TRBD2. The V and J ends lost 6 bases and 1 base, in that order; junction bases with no gene match: 4. Germline CDR1 reads DFQATT; CDR2 reads SNEGSKA (reference sequence). This CDR3 is built from 14 residues.

V and J are TRBV20-1 and TRBJ2-1; 8 nucleotides agree with TRBD2. CDR3 length: 14 amino acids. CDR1 and CDR2 from the germline V gene are DFQATT and SNEGSKA (reference sequence). V was pared by 3 bases and J by 4 bases, with 5 bases of the junction left unmatched. CDR3 in amino acids: CSASPIAGYNEQFF. CDR3 nucleotides: TGCAGTGCTAGCCCCATAGCGGGGTACAATGAGCAGTTCTTC.

This chain links TRBV12-3 or TRBV12-4 with TRBJ2-4, with D uncertain. Trimming shortened V by 6 bases and J by 1 base, and 19 bases separated the two germline ends. CDR3 length: 17 residues. CDR3 bases: TGTGCCAGCAGCCTATCATCCTACTTTAGGGCCAAAAACATTCAGTACTTC. Translated: CASSLSSYFRAKNIQYF.

The chain combines TRBV7-2 with TRBJ2-7; D may be TRBD1 or TRBD2 (5 bases each). This CDR3 has 13 residues. Germline CDR1 SGHTA, CDR2 FQGNSA. The CDR3 DNA sequence: TGTGCTAGCGCCGGGACGGTGAGCTACGAGCAGTACTTC. Protein: CASAGTVSYEQYF. The full variable domain, in which reference TRBV7-2 and TRBJ2-7 provide the parts outside the CDR3, is GAGVSQSPSNKVTEKGKDVELRCDPISGHTALYWYRQSLGQGLEFLIYFQGNSAPDKSGLPSDRFSAERTGGSVSTLTIQRTQQEDSAVYLCASAGTVSYEQYFGPGTRLTVT.

This rearrangement joins TRBV10-1 to TRBJ2-2, with D uncertain. CDR1 is WNHNN and CDR2 is SYGVQD in the germline V gene (reference sequence). Between the trimmed V and J ends, which lost 6 bases and 2 bases, there was a span of 4 bases. This CDR3 spans 12 amino acids. This CDR3 reads CASRENTGELFF. Written as DNA, the CDR3 is TGCGCCAGCAGGGAAAACACCGGGGAGCTGTTTTTT.

CDR3 sequence reads: CASSSGDSVRLDAQYF. Written as DNA, the CDR3 is TGTGCCTCCTCTTCCGGGGACAGTGTAAGACTGGACGCGCAGTACTTC. The chain carries TRBV28 and TRBJ2-7; 7 bases match TRBD1. J was trimmed by 9 bases and V by 11 bases; bases with no gene match: 25. The CDR3 totals 16 residues. Germline V gives CDR1 MDHEN, CDR2 SYDVKM.

This clonotype appeared a few times. The genes are TRBV2 and TRBJ2-7; D uncertain. V shed 1 base and J shed 4 bases, with 5 bases lying between them. Germline-derived CDR1 and CDR2 are SNHLY and FYNNEI. The CDR3 is 12 amino acids. The CDR3 DNA sequence: TGTGCCAGCAGTGAAGGCGAGTACGAGCAGTACTTC. It is translated as CASSEGEYEQYF.

This chain joins TRBV5-1 and TRBJ2-3; TRBD2 aligns across 7 bases. Trimming cost V 1 base and J 2 bases; bases outside gene matches: 4. Germline V gives CDR1 SGHRS, CDR2 YFSETQ. This CDR3 is built from 15 residues. The CDR3 protein is CASSLPGGTTDTQYF. As DNA, the CDR3 is TGCGCCAGCAGCTTGCCCGGGGGGACCACAGATACGCAGTATTTT.

The rearrangement links TRBV6-5 to TRBJ1-5, with D perhaps matching TRBD1 (5 bases). There are 16 residues in the CDR3. In germline, CDR1 is MNHEY, CDR2 SVGAGI. V gave up 3 bases and J gave up 0 bases, with 12 bases separating them. CDR3 in DNA: TGTGCCAGCAGTTATAGGGGAGGAGATAGCAATCAGCCCCAGCATTTT. It translates to CASSYRGGDSNQPQHF.